The clone carrying this T cell receptor beta chain occurred a few times. The antigen remains unidentified. PCR involved 60 Vbeta and 13 Jbeta primers. Generated by immunoSEQ multiplex PCR, the TCRdb table keeps only in-frame clones and is missing some. The sample yields fewer than 120,000 clones, around 76% seen once. The record originates from a study of cytomegalovirus exposure and HLA in healthy donors. Study-level findings and limits: Researchers catalogued 150 or so TCR beta chains as cytomegalovirus-associated. Cytomegalovirus status was reportedly diagnosed by the classifier with high sensitivity and specificity.

Germline loops: CDR1 LGHNA, CDR2 YNFKEQ. This CDR3 is 18 amino acids long. Trimming left V 4 bases short and J 0 bases short, with 19 bases between. This chain joins TRBV4-2 and TRBJ2-1; tentative D call: TRBD2 (7 bases). The sequence was obtained from a man aged 25 to 45 in good health and CMV-seropositive. The sequenced material came from PBMCs. The CDR3 loop is CASSPGGGRPSSYNEQFF. CDR3 nucleotide sequence: TGTGCCAGCAGCCCTGGGGGGGGCCGCCCTAGCTCCTACAATGAGCAGTTCTTC.